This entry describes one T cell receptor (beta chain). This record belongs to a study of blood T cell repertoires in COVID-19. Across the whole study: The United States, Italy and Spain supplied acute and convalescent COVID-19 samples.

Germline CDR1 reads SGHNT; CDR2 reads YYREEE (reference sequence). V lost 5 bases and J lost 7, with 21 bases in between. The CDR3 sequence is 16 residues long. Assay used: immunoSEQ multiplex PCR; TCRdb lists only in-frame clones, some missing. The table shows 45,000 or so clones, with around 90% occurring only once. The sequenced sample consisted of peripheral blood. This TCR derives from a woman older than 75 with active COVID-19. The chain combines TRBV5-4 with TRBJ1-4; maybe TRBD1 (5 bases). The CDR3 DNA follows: TGTGCCAGCAGTTTAACATTGTTCGGGGGGAGTGAAAAACTGTTTTTT. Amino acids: CASSLTLFGGSEKLFF.